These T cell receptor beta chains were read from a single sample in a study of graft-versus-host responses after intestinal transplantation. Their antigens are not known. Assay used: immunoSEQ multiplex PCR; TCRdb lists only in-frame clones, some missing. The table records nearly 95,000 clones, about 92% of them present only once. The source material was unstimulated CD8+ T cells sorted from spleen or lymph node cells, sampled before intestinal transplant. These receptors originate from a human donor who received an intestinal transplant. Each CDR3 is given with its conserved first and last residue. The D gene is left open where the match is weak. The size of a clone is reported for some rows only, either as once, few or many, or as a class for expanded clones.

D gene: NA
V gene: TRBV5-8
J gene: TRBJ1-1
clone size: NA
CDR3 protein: CASSPGQNTEAFF
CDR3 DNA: TGTGCCAGCAGCCCTGGACAGAACACTGAAGCTTTCTTT

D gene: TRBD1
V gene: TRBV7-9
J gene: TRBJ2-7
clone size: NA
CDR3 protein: CASSSWGQGDYEQYF
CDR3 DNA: TGTGCCAGCAGCTCATGGGGACAGGGGGATTACGAGCAGTACTTC

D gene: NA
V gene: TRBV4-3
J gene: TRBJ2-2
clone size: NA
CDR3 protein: CASSQDRGVGELFF
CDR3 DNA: TGCGCCAGCAGCCAAGACCGGGGTGTCGGGGAGCTGTTTTTT

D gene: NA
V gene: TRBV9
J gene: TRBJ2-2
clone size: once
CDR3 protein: CASSVSFRHIGELFF
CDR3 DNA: TGTGCCAGCAGCGTAAGTTTCCGTCACATCGGGGAGCTGTTTTTT

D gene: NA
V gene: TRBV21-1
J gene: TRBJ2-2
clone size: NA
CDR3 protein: CASSKAEGRGRDTGELFF
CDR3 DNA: TGTGCCAGCAGCAAAGCTGAGGGGAGAGGGAGGGACACCGGGGAGCTGTTTTTT

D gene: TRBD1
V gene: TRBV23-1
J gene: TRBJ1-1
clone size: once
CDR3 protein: CASSQSGTDAEAFF
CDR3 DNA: TGCGCCAGCAGTCAATCCGGGACAGACGCTGAAGCTTTCTTT

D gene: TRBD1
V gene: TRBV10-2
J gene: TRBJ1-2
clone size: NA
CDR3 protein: CASSDSGQGAFGYTF
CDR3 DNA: TGCGCCAGCAGCGACTCGGGACAGGGGGCGTTTGGCTACACCTTC

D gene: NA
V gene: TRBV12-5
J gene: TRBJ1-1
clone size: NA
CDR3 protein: CASGHMNTEAFF
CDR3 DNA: TGTGCTAGTGGTCACATGAACACTGAAGCTTTCTTT

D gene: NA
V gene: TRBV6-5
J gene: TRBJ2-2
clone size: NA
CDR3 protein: CASSADSLDTGELFF
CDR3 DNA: TGTGCCAGCAGTGCGGACAGTTTGGACACCGGGGAGCTGTTTTTT

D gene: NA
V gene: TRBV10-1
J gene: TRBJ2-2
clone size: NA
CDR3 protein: CASSEFYTGELFF
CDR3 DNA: TGCGCCAGCAGTGAATTCTACACCGGGGAGCTGTTTTTT

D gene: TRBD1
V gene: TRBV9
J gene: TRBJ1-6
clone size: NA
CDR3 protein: CASSVEAGGNSPLHF
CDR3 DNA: TGTGCCAGCAGCGTAGAGGCAGGGGGTAATTCACCCCTCCACTTT

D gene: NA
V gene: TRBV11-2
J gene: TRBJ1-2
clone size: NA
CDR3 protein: CASSSGTFDYGYTF
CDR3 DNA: TGTGCCAGCAGCTCCGGGACATTTGACTATGGCTACACCTTC

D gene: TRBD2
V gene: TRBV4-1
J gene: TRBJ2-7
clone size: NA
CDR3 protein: CASSQSFGTNLAEQYF
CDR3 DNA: TGCGCCAGCAGCCAATCCTTTGGGACTAACCTTGCCGAGCAGTACTTC

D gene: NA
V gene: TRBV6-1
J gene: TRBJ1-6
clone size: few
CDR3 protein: CASSEMDGLRSPLHF
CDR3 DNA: TGTGCCAGCAGTGAAATGGACGGACTGAGGTCACCCCTCCACTTT

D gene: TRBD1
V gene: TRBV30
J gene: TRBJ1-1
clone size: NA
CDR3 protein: CAFEGQGTEAFF
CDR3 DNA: TGTGCCTTTGAAGGACAGGGAACTGAAGCTTTCTTT

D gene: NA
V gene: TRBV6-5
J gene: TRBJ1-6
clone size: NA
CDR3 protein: CASTTVSSYNSPLHF
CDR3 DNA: TGTGCCAGCACCACCGTTAGCTCCTATAATTCACCCCTCCACTTT

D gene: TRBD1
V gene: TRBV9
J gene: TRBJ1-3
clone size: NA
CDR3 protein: CASSPSSYRTGESGNTIYF
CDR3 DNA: TGTGCCAGCAGCCCCAGCAGCTACCGGACAGGGGAATCTGGAAACACCATATATTTT

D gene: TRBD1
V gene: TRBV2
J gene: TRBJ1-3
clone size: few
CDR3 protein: CASSTDRVAGNTIYF
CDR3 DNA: TGTGCCAGCAGTACTGACAGGGTCGCTGGAAACACCATATATTTT

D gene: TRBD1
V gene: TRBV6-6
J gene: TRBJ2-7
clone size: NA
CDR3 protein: CASSYSVDRGLYEQYF
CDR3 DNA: TGTGCCAGCAGTTATTCAGTAGACAGGGGGCTCTACGAGCAGTACTTC

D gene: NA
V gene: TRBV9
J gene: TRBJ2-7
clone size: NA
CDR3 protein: CASSTSGNSYEQYF
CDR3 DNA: NA

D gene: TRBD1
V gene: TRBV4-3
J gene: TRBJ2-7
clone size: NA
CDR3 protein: CASSQGAGGEQYF
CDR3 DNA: TGCGCCAGCAGCCAAGGCGCAGGGGGCGAGCAGTACTTC

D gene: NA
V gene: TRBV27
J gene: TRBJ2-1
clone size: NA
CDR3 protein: CASHGFGGSYNEQFF
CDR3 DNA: TGTGCCAGCCACGGGTTCGGGGGCTCCTACAATGAGCAGTTCTTC

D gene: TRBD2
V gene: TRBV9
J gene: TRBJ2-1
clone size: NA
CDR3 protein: CASSPPSGSSYNEQFF
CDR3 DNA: TGTGCCAGCAGCCCCCCCAGCGGGAGCTCCTACAATGAGCAGTTCTTC

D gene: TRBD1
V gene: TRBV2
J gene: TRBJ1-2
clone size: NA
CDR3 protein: CASSELGQGDYGYTF
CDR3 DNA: TGTGCCAGCAGTGAACTGGGACAGGGTGACTATGGCTACACCTTC

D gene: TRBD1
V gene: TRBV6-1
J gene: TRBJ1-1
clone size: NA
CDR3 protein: CASSDRDRVISEAFF
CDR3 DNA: TGTGCCAGCAGTGATCGGGACAGGGTAATTTCTGAAGCTTTCTTT

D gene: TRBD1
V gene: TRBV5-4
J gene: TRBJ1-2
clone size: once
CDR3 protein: CASSLGTGHGYTF
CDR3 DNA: TGTGCCAGCAGCCTCGGGACAGGGCACGGCTACACCTTC

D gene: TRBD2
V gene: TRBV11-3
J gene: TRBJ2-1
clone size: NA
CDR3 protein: CASSPPPGLAGGDEYNEQFF
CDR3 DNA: TGTGCCAGCAGCCCCCCACCTGGACTAGCGGGGGGAGACGAGTACAATGAGCAGTTCTTC

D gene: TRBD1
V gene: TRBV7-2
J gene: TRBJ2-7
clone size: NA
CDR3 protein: CASSLAGQGSYEQYF
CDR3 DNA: TGTGCCAGCAGCTTAGCAGGACAGGGGTCCTACGAGCAGTACTTC

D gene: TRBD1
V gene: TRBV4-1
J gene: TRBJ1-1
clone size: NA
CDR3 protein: CASSQVTGGMDTEAFF
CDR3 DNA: TGCGCCAGCAGCCAAGTTACAGGGGGCATGGACACTGAAGCTTTCTTT

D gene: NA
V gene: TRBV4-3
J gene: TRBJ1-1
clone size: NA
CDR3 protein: CASSQVVSSPTEAFF
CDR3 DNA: TGCGCCAGCAGCCAAGTCGTTTCTAGTCCCACTGAAGCTTTCTTT

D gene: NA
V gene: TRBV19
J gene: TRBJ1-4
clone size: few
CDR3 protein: CASNEQINEKLFF
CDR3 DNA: TGTGCCAGTAACGAACAGATTAATGAAAAACTGTTTTTT

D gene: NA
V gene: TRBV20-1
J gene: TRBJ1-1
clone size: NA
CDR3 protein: CSAEGGVEAFF
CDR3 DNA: TGCAGTGCTGAGGGCGGGGTAGAAGCTTTCTTT

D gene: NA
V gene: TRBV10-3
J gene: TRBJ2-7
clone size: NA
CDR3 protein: CAIRGDTSYEQYF
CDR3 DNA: TGTGCCATCAGGGGGGACACGTCCTACGAGCAGTACTTC

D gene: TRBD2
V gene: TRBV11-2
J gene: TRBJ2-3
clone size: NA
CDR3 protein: CASSFGLDDTQYF
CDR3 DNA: TGTGCCAGCAGCTTCGGACTAGACGATACGCAGTATTTT